This TCR beta chain derives from a study of regulatory T cells in long-lasting Graves disease. Study-wide context: Positive TSH receptor antibodies alongside over 5 years of antithyroid drugs were what marked Graves' disease as persistent.

Time point of the sample: persistent/refractory GD, antithyroid drugs over 5 years with positive TRAb. PBMC-extracted RNA yielded the TCR library. General study findings and limits: The TCR repertoire of persistent Graves' patients was less diverse than that of newly diagnosed ones. New patients shared around 1,000 public clonotypes, and persistent patients shared more, with about 2,500. Favored gene segments in persistent disease were TRBV28, TRBJ1-2 and TRBJ2-5.

Assembly of TCR beta libraries relied on iRepertoire HTBI primers together with Arm-PCR of CDR3 regions. TCRdb recomputed calls from the multiplex PCR reads with MiXCR, one row per CDR3 protein. Of 300,000 to 350,000 distinct CDR3 sequences detected, about 18% appear once; the ten largest clones hold less than 35%. The length of the CDR3 is 17 residues. With 2 bases clipped from V and 4 bases from J, the junction kept 12 bases outside the gene matches. From germline, CDR1 is SNHLY and CDR2 FYNNEI. This clonotype was seen at least ten times. What it binds is not known. This clonotype originated in a female donor with Graves disease. The sequencing used peripheral blood mononuclear cells (PBMCs), collected when the disease was refractory, from a patient treated with antithyroid drugs. The V and J genes are TRBV2 and TRBJ2-7; TRBD1 agrees at 9 bases. The CDR3 region has the DNA TGTGCCAGCAGTGAAAAAGGGCAAAGGACAGGGGATTACGAGCAGTACTTC. Residues: CASSEKGQRTGDYEQYF.